This is a list of T cell receptor beta chains from one sample in a study of metastatic and nonmetastatic thyroid tumors. TCRdb ran MiXCR on the PCR reads. The data contain 35,000 to 50,000 clones, around a sixth of them singletons. The specimen was tumor tissue. These receptors came from a female donor with papillary thyroid cancer or a benign thyroid nodule (not recorded which). Some clones in this sample may be carry-over from other donors' samples. Each CDR3 is given with its conserved first and last residue. The order of the fields is clone size, V gene, J gene, D gene, CDR3 DNA, CDR3 protein. A D gene is named only where the DNA matches it firmly. Clone size is given for some rows only: seen once, a few or many times, or a class if the clone is expanded.

clone_size: many; v_call: TRBV30; j_call: TRBJ1-5; d_call: .; cdr3_nt: TGTGCCTGGAGTTTAAGTAACAATCAGCCCCAGCATTTT; cdr3_aa: CAWSLSNNQPQHF
clone_size: many; v_call: TRBV11-2; j_call: TRBJ2-1; d_call: TRBD2; cdr3_nt: TGTGCCAGCAGCACTACCCCGGGTTGGGCGGGAGCGAATGAGCAGTTCTTC; cdr3_aa: CASSTTPGWAGANEQFF
clone_size: few; v_call: TRBV6-1; j_call: TRBJ1-1; d_call: TRBD1; cdr3_nt: TGTGCCAGCAGTCGGACAGGGGGGACTCTGACTGAAGCTTTCTTT; cdr3_aa: CASSRTGGTLTEAFF
clone_size: many; v_call: TRBV10-2; j_call: TRBJ2-7; d_call: TRBD2; cdr3_nt: TGCGCCAGCAGTGAGAGCGGGAGGGCCGACGAGCAGTACTTC; cdr3_aa: CASSESGRADEQYF
clone_size: many; v_call: TRBV15; j_call: TRBJ2-1; d_call: .; cdr3_nt: TGTGCCACCAGCGGAGGACCTCTAGCGTCCTCCTACAATGAGCAGTTCTTC; cdr3_aa: CATSGGPLASSYNEQFF
clone_size: many; v_call: TRBV9; j_call: TRBJ2-3; d_call: TRBD2; cdr3_nt: TGTGCCAGCAGCGTAGGATCTAGCGGGATGTTGGATACGCAGTATTTT; cdr3_aa: CASSVGSSGMLDTQYF
clone_size: few; v_call: TRBV6-1; j_call: TRBJ2-7; d_call: TRBD2; cdr3_nt: TGTGCCAGCAGTCCGACTAGCTCACCCTACGAGCAGTACTTC; cdr3_aa: CASSPTSSPYEQYF
clone_size: many; v_call: TRBV6-1; j_call: TRBJ2-1; d_call: .; cdr3_nt: TGTGCCAGCAGTGAGTATTTAGGGAGCTCCTACAATGAGCAGTTCTTC; cdr3_aa: CASSEYLGSSYNEQFF
clone_size: many; v_call: TRBV7-9; j_call: TRBJ2-3; d_call: .; cdr3_nt: TGTGCCAGCAGCTTAACGGGAGCCTCAGATACGCAGTATTTT; cdr3_aa: CASSLTGASDTQYF
clone_size: .; v_call: TRBV4-1; j_call: TRBJ2-7; d_call: TRBD2; cdr3_nt: TGCGCCAGCAGCCGCATTAGCGGGACAAACTACGAGCAGTACTTC; cdr3_aa: CASSRISGTNYEQYF
clone_size: few; v_call: TRBV5-1; j_call: TRBJ2-1; d_call: .; cdr3_nt: TGCGCCAGCAGCTGGGGCGGTATAGGGGGTGAGCAGTTCTTC; cdr3_aa: CASSWGGIGGEQFF
clone_size: many; v_call: TRBV5-1; j_call: TRBJ2-2; d_call: .; cdr3_nt: TGCGCCAGCACGGGAGTCATAACGAACACCGGGGAGCTGTTTTTT; cdr3_aa: CASTGVITNTGELFF
clone_size: .; v_call: TRBV4-2; j_call: TRBJ2-5; d_call: TRBD2; cdr3_nt: TGTGCCAGCAGCCAAGGCGAGACTAGCGGGAGCGAGACCCAGTACTTC; cdr3_aa: CASSQGETSGSETQYF
clone_size: many; v_call: TRBV4-3; j_call: TRBJ2-1; d_call: TRBD2; cdr3_nt: TGCGCCAGCAGCCCCGGGTCTAGCGGAGGGAGTTTGCATGAGCAGTTCTTC; cdr3_aa: CASSPGSSGGSLHEQFF
clone_size: many; v_call: TRBV12-3/TRBV12-4; j_call: TRBJ1-5; d_call: .; cdr3_nt: TGTGCCAGCAGAGCCGGGACGGCGAGTAATCAGCCCCAGCATTTT; cdr3_aa: CASRAGTASNQPQHF
clone_size: many; v_call: TRBV15; j_call: TRBJ2-3; d_call: TRBD2; cdr3_nt: TGTGCCACCAGCAGAGGGCGGGATAGCGGGAGCACAGATACGCAGTATTTT; cdr3_aa: CATSRGRDSGSTDTQYF
clone_size: .; v_call: TRBV20-1; j_call: TRBJ2-1; d_call: .; cdr3_nt: TGCAGTGCGCTAAATACTAGCTGTAAGTACAATGAGCAGTTCTTC; cdr3_aa: CSALNTSCKYNEQFF